Sequencing of this T cell receptor (beta chain) was carried out in a study of T-cell memory formation after mild COVID-19. Study-level information: TCR clusters mostly belonged to single donors.

The TCR alpha and TCR beta cDNA libraries, bearing sample barcodes and UMIs, were generated by 5'RACE using constant-segment primers. TCRdb redid the calling of the 5' RACE reads with MiXCR, one entry per CDR3 protein. Of around 320,000 distinct CDR3 sequences listed, approximately 29% are singletons. The germline gives CDR1 SGHTA, CDR2 FQGNSA. Trimming took off 5 bases at V and 8 bases at J, with 21 bases between the two ends. The CDR3 covers 15 residues. This clonotype was found a few times. The antigen remains unidentified. Overall study findings and caveats: Some clones that responded were present in memory (sampled pre-infection), which suggests cross-reactive memory joined. Clones contracting day 15 to 85 were balanced CD4/CD8; later expanders leaned CD4+.

Sequenced material: PBMCs or a T cell subset sorted from them (not recorded which). The receptor's source is an adult woman who had mild COVID-19 (a few samples of this study predate the infection). Cell type and time point are not known. V usage is TRBV7-2 and J usage is TRBJ1-2, with a tentative D call TRBD1 (5 bases). The CDR3 region is CASSREAPGSGGYTF. The CDR3 DNA is TGTGCCAGCAGCAGGGAGGCTCCAGGGAGTGGAGGCTACACCTTC.